This T cell receptor beta chain was observed in a study of technical replicates of blood from several donors. Generated by immunoSEQ multiplex PCR, the TCRdb table keeps only in-frame clones and is missing some. The sample has tens of thousands of clones, about 92% seen once. This sequence originates from a human donor in good health. The sequenced material came from T cells isolated from PBMCs.

The CDR3 loop reads CASSFRVSGTSGRASYNEQFF. The CDR3 coding sequence is TGTGCCAGCAGTTTTCGGGTTTCAGGGACTAGCGGGAGGGCCTCCTACAATGAGCAGTTCTTC. This chain connects TRBV28 to TRBJ2-1, with TRBD2 matching over 16 bases. Germline loops: CDR1 MDHEN, CDR2 SYDVKM. Trimming at V came to 3 bases and at J to 0 bases, leaving 11 bases not matched to a gene. CDR3 size: 21 residues.